The rows below give T cell receptor beta chains drawn from one sample of a study of beta chain features in type 1 diabetes. Sequencing used immunoSEQ multiplex PCR; TCRdb keeps in-frame clones, though not all of them. The data show approximately 270,000 clones, roughly an eighth seen once. Sequenced input: naive CD4+ T cells from blood. The receptor set was obtained from a man aged 25-45 years with type 1 diabetes. The CDR3 runs from the conserved cysteine through the conserved F or W. A D gene is named only where the DNA matches it firmly. The size of a clone is reported for some rows only, either as once, few or many, or as a class for expanded clones.

size | D | J | V | CDR3 | DNA
few | TRBD1 | TRBJ1-2 | TRBV7-9 | CASSLRDSYGYTF | TGTGCCAGCAGCTTGAGGGACAGCTATGGCTACACCTTC
. | TRBD2 | TRBJ2-7 | TRBV4-1 | CASSGTRYEQYF | TGCGCCAGCAGTGGGACTAGATATGAGCAGTACTTC
few | . | TRBJ2-2 | TRBV28 | CAIGVDEAGELFF | TGTGCCATCGGAGTGGATGAAGCCGGGGAGCTGTTTTTT
few | TRBD2 | TRBJ2-7 | TRBV28 | CASSSPAGLAGSGEQYF | TGTGCCAGCAGCTCCCCAGCGGGACTAGCGGGATCGGGGGAGCAGTACTTC
. | TRBD1 | TRBJ1-4 | TRBV6-5 | CASSPRQGGREKLFF | TGTGCCAGCAGTCCAAGACAGGGAGGAAGAGAAAAACTGTTTTTT
few | . | TRBJ2-3 | TRBV20-1 | CSARIRDQYF | TGCAGTGCCCGAATCCGGGATCAGTATTTT
few | TRBD2 | TRBJ2-1 | TRBV10-3 | CAIRPTPGLAGNEQFF | TGTGCCATCCGACCGACTCCGGGACTAGCGGGCAATGAGCAGTTCTTC
. | . | TRBJ1-1 | TRBV20-1 | CSARPAGEAFF | TGCAGTGCGAGACCTGCGGGGGAAGCTTTCTTT
few | . | TRBJ1-5 | TRBV28 | CASSSTGFYQPQHF | TGTGCCAGCAGTTCCACAGGGTTCTACCAGCCCCAGCATTTT
few | . | TRBJ2-1 | TRBV19 | CASSTYNEQFF | TGTGCCAGTAGTACTTACAATGAGCAGTTCTTC
. | . | TRBJ1-2 | TRBV2 | CASSESVGYTF | TGTGCCAGCAGTGAATCCGTTGGCTACACCTTC
. | . | TRBJ2-1 | TRBV18 | CASSPADYNEQFF | TGTGCCAGCTCACCGGCCGACTACAATGAGCAGTTCTTC
few | TRBD2 | TRBJ2-1 | TRBV6-1 | CASFSGSIYNEQFF | TGTGCCAGTTTTAGCGGGAGTATATACAATGAGCAGTTCTTC